This T cell receptor (beta chain) was obtained from a study of T cells after yellow fever vaccination. About the study: Researchers used SMART-Seq v4 Ultra Low Input to prepare fractions that had low cell numbers.

A process of 5'RACE template switching, which added a universal primer site and UMIs, was used to make TCR cDNA. Each CDR3 protein is one row after TCRdb ran MiXCR on the 5' RACE reads. This table holds about 360,000 distinct CDR3 sequences, 6.2% found once. The CDR3 is made up of 15 amino acids. In germline, CDR1 is MNHNS, CDR2 SASEGT. V was cut by 6 bases and J by 4 bases, with 16 bases left in between. This clonotype was observed many times. Its specificity is unknown. Study-level points and caveats: Overlap between CD4 and CD8 compartments was detected for a small share of clonotypes. The booster saw the reappearance of most primary-vaccination clones (around 95% CD4, almost 90% CD8).

The source material was PBMCs, sampled 5 days after the yellow fever booster vaccination. This receptor was obtained from a man aged 25 to 40 who received the YFV17D yellow fever vaccine. This chain joins TRBV6-1 and TRBJ1-3, with D possibly matching TRBD1 (6 bases). The CDR3 nucleotides are TGTGCCAGCAGGGGACAATCTCTTTTCGGAAACACCATATATTTT. Its translation: CASRGQSLFGNTIYF.